The 15 T cell receptor beta chains in this list originate from one sample, sequenced in a study of cytomegalovirus exposure and HLA in healthy donors. PCR involved 60 Vbeta and 13 Jbeta primers. The protocol was immunoSEQ multiplex PCR, while the TCRdb copy is restricted to in-frame clones and leaves out a portion. The data contain around 150,000 clones, 68% of them singletons. Specimen: PBMCs. The receptor set was obtained from a man aged 25-40 years in good health and CMV-seropositive.

The genes are TRBV10-2 and TRBJ1-2; D remains unclear. CDR3 length: 13 residues. V dropped 4 bases and J dropped 3 bases, with 9 bases sitting between them. Germline V gene lookup returns CDR1 WSHSY and CDR2 SAAADI. The CDR3 sequence: CASSGSPDYGYTF. The CDR3 nucleotides read TGCGCCAGCAGTGGGTCGCCAGACTATGGCTACACCTTC.

This clone was seen more than once but under ten times. This chain connects TRBV10-2 to TRBJ2-3; 10 bases are a match to TRBD2. The CDR3 is made up of 15 amino acids. The germline gives CDR1 WSHSY, CDR2 SAAADI. The V and J ends lost 5 bases and 3 bases, in that order; junction bases with no gene match: 5. This CDR3 is CASSSASGRTDTQYF. In DNA, the CDR3 is TGCGCCAGCAGTTCCGCTAGCGGGAGAACAGATACGCAGTATTTT.

This clone was seen only once. The chain combines TRBV11-3 with TRBJ2-3; 14 bases are shared with TRBD2. Germline lookup yields CDR1 SGHNT and CDR2 YENEEA. The CDR3 is made up of 18 amino acids. V lost 1 base and J lost 4; bases outside the gene matches: 7. The CDR3 DNA reads as TGTGCCAGCAGCTTAGGATCAAGACTAGCGGGGGGGTCAGATACGCAGTATTTT. Protein: CASSLGSRLAGGSDTQYF.

This chain joins TRBV7-8 and TRBJ1-3; perhaps TRBD1 as D (5 bases). Trimming removed 5 bases from V and 4 bases from J, with 15 bases in between. The CDR3 is 15 amino acids. Per germline, CDR1 SGHVS and CDR2 FQNEAQ. The CDR3 DNA is TGTGCCAGCAGCCAGGCGGGGGGGGACGGAAACACCATATATTTT. Its translation is CASSQAGGDGNTIYF.

This clone has just a few counts. V and J are TRBV9 and TRBJ2-5; no reliable D call. Matching the DNA end better, TRBJ2-7 makes the J call doubtful. CDR1 and CDR2 (germline): SGDLS, YYNGEE. The CDR3 length is 15 residues. CDR3 protein: CASSVGRGSTYEQYF. The CDR3, as DNA: TGTGCCAGCAGCGTAGGCAGAGGATCTACCTACGAGCAGTACTTC.

This clone was seen once. A read error may account for a junction end that differs from germline. This same CDR3 is encoded by further DNA sequences in the sample. The chain recombines TRBV7-8 with TRBJ1-1; 7 bases align to TRBD1. From germline, CDR1 is SGHVS and CDR2 FQNEAQ. This CDR3 spans 13 amino acids. In DNA form, the CDR3 reads TGTGCCAGCAGCCAGGGGGTAGACACTGAGGCTTTCTTT. Translation: CASSQGVDTEAFF.

The V and J genes are TRBV7-2 and TRBJ2-1, with TRBD2 matching 9 bases. The CDR3 has 15 amino acids. Looked up from germline, CDR1 is SGHTA and CDR2 is FQGNSA. V trimming: 1 base; J trimming: 6 bases; junction bases outside the gene matches: 4. CDR3 nucleotide sequence: TGTGCCAGCAGCTTAGGTAGCGGGAGTCTCAATGAGCAGTTCTTC. Residues: CASSLGSGSLNEQFF. Full variable domain (rest looked up from reference TRBV7-2 and TRBJ2-1): GAGVSQSPSNKVTEKGKDVELRCDPISGHTALYWYRQSLGQGLEFLIYFQGNSAPDKSGLPSDRFSAERTGGSVSTLTIQRTQQEDSAVYLCASSLGSGSLNEQFFGPGTRLTVL.

The V and J genes are TRBV6-1 and TRBJ1-1; D gene unclear. Per germline, CDR1 MNHNS and CDR2 SASEGT. The CDR3 totals 13 residues. The V and J ends lost 7 bases and 1 base respectively, with 10 bases between them. This chain's CDR3 is CASIFAGNTEAFF. CDR3 DNA sequence: TGTGCCAGCATATTCGCGGGGAACACTGAAGCTTTCTTT.

This clone has just a few counts. CDR3 coding DNA: TGTGCCAGCTCACCATTTAAGGGGCCGGAGGAGACCCAGTACTTC. Its translation: CASSPFKGPEETQYF. The chain employs TRBV18 and TRBJ2-5; perhaps TRBD1 as D (5 bases). Between the trimmed V and J ends, which lost 2 bases and 5 bases, there was a span of 15 bases. This CDR3 is 15 amino acids long. The germline V gene has CDR1 KGHSH and CDR2 LQKENI.

V is TRBV9 and J is TRBJ2-7; 12 bases align to TRBD1. CDR1 and CDR2 (germline): SGDLS, YYNGEE. The CDR3 spans 14 residues. J gave up 6 bases and V 3 bases, and 4 bases lay outside the gene matches. CDR3 nucleotide sequence: TGTGCCAGCAGCGCCGGGGACAGGGGGCGCGAGCAGTACTTC. Its translation: CASSAGDRGREQYF. The variable domain in full, with the rest retrieved from reference TRBV9 and TRBJ2-7, is DSGVTQTPKHLITATGQRVTLRCSPRSGDLSVYWYQQSLDQGLQFLIQYYNGEERAKGNILERFSAQQFPDLHSELNLSSLELGDSALYFCASSAGDRGREQYFGPGTRLTVT.

Details on this clone: At one of its ends the junction is not consistent with the germline gene, which may arise from a read error. This specimen includes other DNA sequences encoding the same CDR3. The V and J genes are TRBV2 and TRBJ1-5; 7 bases align to TRBD1. This CDR3 region has 14 residues. The germline V gene has CDR1 SNHLY and CDR2 FYNNEI. In nucleotides, the CDR3 is TGTGCCAGCAGTGAACAGGGGGGTGATCAACCCCAGCATTTT. Protein sequence: CASSEQGGDQPQHF.

The chain is built from TRBV6-1 and TRBJ2-3, with 7 bases lining up with TRBD1. The V and J ends lost 1 base and 11 bases, in that order; junction bases with no gene match: 6. Germline V gives CDR1 MNHNS, CDR2 SASEGT. The CDR3 has 13 amino acids. In nucleotides, the CDR3 is TGTGCCAGCAGTGAAGTTGACAGGGAGAAGCAGTATTTT. Its protein is CASSEVDREKQYF.

Only a few counts were recorded for this clone. The same CDR3 can be traced to other DNA sequences in this sample. The V call is TRBV4-1, the J call TRBJ1-1; 7 bases agree with TRBD1. Per germline, CDR1 MGHRA and CDR2 YSYEKL. The CDR3 is made up of 13 amino acids. V lost 3 bases, J lost 8 bases, and 6 bases stayed unmatched. CDR3 sequence: CASSQVGRGEAFF. The DNA of the CDR3 is TGCGCCAGCAGCCAGGTGGGCAGGGGGGAAGCTTTCTTT.

The chain has TRBV9 and TRBJ2-3, with 10 bases fitting TRBD2. J was trimmed by 2 bases and V by 2 bases; bases with no gene match: 5. CDR1 is SGDLS, CDR2 YYNGEE, per germline. The CDR3 has 16 amino acids. The CDR3 loop reads CASSVLAGVPTDTQYF. The CDR3 region has the DNA TGTGCCAGCAGCGTCCTAGCGGGAGTTCCCACAGATACGCAGTATTTT.

The rearrangement links TRBV28 to TRBJ1-5, with a possible D match to TRBD1 (5 bases). The CDR3 spans 15 residues. The V gene's germline CDR1 is MDHEN and CDR2 SYDVKM. V was pared by 3 bases and J by 7 bases, with 16 bases between. CDR3 nucleotides: TGTGCCAGCAGTTTCGTTCAGGGTGGGGCGCAGCCCCAGCATTTT. Translating it yields CASSFVQGGAQPQHF.